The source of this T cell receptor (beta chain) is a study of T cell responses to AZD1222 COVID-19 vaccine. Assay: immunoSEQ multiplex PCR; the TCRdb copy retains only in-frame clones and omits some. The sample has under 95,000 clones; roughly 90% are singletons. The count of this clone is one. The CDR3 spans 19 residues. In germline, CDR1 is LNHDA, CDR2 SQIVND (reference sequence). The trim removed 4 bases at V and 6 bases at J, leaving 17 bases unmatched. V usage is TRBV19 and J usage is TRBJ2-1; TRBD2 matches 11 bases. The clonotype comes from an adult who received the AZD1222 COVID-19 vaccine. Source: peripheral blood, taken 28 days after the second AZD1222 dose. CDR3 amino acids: CASSTDTRTLAGGFNEQFF. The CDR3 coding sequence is TGTGCCAGTAGTACGGACACCAGGACCCTAGCGGGGGGATTCAATGAGCAGTTCTTC.